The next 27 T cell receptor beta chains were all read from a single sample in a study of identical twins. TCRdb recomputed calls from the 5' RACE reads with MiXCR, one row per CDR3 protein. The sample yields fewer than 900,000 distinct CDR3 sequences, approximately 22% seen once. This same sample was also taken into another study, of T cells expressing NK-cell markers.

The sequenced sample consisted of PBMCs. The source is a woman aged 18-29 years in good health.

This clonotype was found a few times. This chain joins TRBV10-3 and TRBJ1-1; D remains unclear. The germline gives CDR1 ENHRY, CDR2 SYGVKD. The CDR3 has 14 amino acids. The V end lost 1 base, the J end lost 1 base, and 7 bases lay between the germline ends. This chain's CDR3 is CAISEFDGNTEAFF. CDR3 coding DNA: TGTGCCATCAGTGAGTTCGACGGGAACACTGAAGCTTTCTTT.

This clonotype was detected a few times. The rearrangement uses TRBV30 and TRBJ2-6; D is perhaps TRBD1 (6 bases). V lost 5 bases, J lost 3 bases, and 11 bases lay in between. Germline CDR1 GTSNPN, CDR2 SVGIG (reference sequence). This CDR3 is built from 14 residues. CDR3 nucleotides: TGTGCCTGGGGTACAGGGTTTGGGGCCAACGTCCTGACTTTC. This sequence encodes CAWGTGFGANVLTF.

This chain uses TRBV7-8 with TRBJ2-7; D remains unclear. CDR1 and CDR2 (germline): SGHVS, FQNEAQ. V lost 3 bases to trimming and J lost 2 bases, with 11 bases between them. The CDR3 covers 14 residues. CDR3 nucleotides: TGTGCCAGCAGCTTCCACGGAAAACCCTACGAGCAGTACTTC. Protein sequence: CASSFHGKPYEQYF.

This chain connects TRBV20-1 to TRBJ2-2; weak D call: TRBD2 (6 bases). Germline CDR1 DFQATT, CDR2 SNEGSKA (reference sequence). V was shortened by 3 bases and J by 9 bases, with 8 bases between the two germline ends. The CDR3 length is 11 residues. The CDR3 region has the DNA TGCAGTGCTAGTGCGGGGTGGGAGCTGTTTTTT. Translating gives CSASAGWELFF.

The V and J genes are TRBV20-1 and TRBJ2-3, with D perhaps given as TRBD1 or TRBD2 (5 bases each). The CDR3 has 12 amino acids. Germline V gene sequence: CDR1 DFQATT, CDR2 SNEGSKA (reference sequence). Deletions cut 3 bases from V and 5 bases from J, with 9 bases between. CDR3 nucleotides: TGCAGTGCTAGGTGGGGGAGAGATACGCAGTATTTT. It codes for CSARWGRDTQYF.

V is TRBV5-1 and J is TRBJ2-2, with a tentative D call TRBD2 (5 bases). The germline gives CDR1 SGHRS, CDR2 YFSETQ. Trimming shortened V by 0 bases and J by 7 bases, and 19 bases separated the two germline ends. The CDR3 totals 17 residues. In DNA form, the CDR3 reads TGCGCCAGCAGCTTGGTCACCGGCGCCGGGGTAGTCGGGGAGCTGTTTTTT. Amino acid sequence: CASSLVTGAGVVGELFF.

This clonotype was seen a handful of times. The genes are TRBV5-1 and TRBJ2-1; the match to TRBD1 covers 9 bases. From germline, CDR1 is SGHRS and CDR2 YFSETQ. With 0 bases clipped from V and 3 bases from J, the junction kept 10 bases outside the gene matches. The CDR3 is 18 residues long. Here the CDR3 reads CASSLAPFMGQGYNEQFF. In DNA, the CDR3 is TGCGCCAGCAGCTTGGCGCCCTTCATGGGACAGGGCTACAATGAGCAGTTCTTC.

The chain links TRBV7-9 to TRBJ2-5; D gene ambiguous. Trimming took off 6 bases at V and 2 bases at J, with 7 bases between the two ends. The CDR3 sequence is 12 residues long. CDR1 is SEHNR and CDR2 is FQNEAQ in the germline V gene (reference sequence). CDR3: CASRYDQETQYF. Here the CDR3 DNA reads TGTGCCAGCAGATATGATCAAGAGACCCAGTACTTC.

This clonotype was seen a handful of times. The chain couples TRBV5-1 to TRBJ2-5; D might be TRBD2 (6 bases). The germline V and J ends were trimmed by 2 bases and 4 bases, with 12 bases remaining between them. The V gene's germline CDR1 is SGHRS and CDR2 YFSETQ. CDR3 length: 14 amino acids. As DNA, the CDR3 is TGCGCCAGCAGCTTCGGGGGAACGGGAGAGACCCAGTACTTC. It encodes CASSFGGTGETQYF.

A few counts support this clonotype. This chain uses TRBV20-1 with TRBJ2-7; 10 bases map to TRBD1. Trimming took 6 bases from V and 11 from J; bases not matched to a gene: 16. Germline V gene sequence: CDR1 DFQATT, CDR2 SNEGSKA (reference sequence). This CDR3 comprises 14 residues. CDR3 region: CSARAGQGKAVEYF. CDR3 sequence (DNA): TGCAGTGCGCGCGCGGGACAGGGGAAGGCAGTGGAGTACTTC.

CDR3 sequence reads: CAITGTGGTWELFF. As DNA, the CDR3 is TGTGCCATCACCGGGACAGGGGGGACCTGGGAGCTGTTTTTT. The chain employs TRBV10-3 and TRBJ2-2, with TRBD1 matching 11 bases. Losses at the gene ends were 7 bases for V and 9 bases for J; bases not matched to a gene: 7. CDR1 ENHRY and CDR2 SYGVKD come from the germline V gene. The length of the CDR3 is 14 residues.

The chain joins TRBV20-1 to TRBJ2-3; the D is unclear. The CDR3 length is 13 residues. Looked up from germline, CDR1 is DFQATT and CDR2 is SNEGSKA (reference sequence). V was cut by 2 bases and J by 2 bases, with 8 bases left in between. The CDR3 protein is CSARLGLTDTQYF. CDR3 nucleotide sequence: TGCAGTGCTAGACTAGGCCTCACAGATACGCAGTATTTT.

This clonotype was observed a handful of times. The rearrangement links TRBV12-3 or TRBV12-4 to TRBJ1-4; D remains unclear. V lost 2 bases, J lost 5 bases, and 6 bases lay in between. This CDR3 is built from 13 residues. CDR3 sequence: CASSLQQNEKLFF. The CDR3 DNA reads TGTGCCAGCAGTTTACAGCAGAATGAAAAACTGTTTTTT.

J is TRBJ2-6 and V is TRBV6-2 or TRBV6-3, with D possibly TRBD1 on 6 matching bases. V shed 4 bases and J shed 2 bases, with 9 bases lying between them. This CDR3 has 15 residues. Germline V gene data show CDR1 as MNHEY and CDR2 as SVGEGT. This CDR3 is CASSWAGAGANVLTF. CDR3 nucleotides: TGTGCCAGCAGTTGGGCAGGGGCTGGGGCCAACGTCCTGACTTTC.

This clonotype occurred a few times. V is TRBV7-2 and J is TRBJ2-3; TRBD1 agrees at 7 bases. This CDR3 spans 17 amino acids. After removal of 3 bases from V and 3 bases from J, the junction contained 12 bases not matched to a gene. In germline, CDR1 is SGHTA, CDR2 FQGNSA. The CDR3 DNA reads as TGTGCCAGCAGCTTGCTACCCCGGGACAGAGTTACAGATACGCAGTATTTT. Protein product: CASSLLPRDRVTDTQYF.

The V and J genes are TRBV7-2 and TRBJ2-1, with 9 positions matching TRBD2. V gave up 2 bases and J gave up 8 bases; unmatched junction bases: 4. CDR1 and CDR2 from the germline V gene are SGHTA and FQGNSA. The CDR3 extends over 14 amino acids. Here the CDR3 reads CASSLTTSGYEQFF. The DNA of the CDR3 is TGTGCCAGCAGCTTAACTACTAGCGGGTATGAGCAGTTCTTC.

The CDR3 coding sequence is TGTGCCAGTTACCCGGGACAGCCTTACAATGAGCAGTTCTTC. This sequence encodes CASYPGQPYNEQFF. The rearrangement uses TRBV18 and TRBJ2-1; 7 bases match TRBD1. Germline V gene lookup returns CDR1 KGHSH and CDR2 LQKENI. This CDR3 contains 14 residues. With 9 bases clipped from V and 4 bases from J, the junction kept 9 bases outside the gene matches.

The CDR3 nucleotides are TGCGCCAGCAGCTTCTCCGGGACTGGATACAATGAGCAGTTCTTC. Its protein product is CASSFSGTGYNEQFF. The rearrangement uses TRBV5-1 and TRBJ2-1; D possibly corresponds to TRBD2 (6 bases). V shed 2 bases and J shed 4 bases, with 13 bases lying between them. From germline, CDR1 is SGHRS and CDR2 YFSETQ. This CDR3 spans 15 amino acids.

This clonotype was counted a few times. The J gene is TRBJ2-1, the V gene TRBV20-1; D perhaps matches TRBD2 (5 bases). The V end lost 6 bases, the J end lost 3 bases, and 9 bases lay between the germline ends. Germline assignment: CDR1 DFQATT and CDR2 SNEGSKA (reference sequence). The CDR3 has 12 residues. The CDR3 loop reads CSALRDYNEQFF. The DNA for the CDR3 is TGCAGTGCCCTACGGGACTACAATGAGCAGTTCTTC.

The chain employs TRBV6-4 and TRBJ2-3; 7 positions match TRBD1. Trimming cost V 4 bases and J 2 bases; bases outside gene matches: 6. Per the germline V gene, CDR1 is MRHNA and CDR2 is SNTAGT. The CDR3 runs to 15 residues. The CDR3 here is CASSATGTATDTQYF. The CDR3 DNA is TGTGCCAGCAGTGCCACCGGGACAGCCACAGATACGCAGTATTTT.

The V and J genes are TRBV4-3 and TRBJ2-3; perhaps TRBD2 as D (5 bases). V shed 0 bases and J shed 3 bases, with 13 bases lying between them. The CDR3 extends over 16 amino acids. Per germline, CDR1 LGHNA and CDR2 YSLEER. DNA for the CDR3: TGCGCCAGCAGCCAAGATATTAGTACGGGGACAGATACGCAGTATTTT. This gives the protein CASSQDISTGTDTQYF.

The CDR3 protein is CSAREKTAYEQYF. Written as DNA, the CDR3 is TGCAGTGCTAGGGAAAAGACAGCATACGAGCAGTACTTC. V is TRBV20-1 and J is TRBJ2-7, with D possibly TRBD1 on 5 matching bases. Trimming shortened V by 3 bases and J by 4 bases, and 13 bases separated the two germline ends. This CDR3 is 13 amino acids long. Germline CDR1 reads DFQATT; CDR2 reads SNEGSKA (reference sequence).

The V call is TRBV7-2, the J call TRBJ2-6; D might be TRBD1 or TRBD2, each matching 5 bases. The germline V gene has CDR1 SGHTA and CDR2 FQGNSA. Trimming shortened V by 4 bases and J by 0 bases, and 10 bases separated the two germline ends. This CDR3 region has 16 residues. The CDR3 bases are TGTGCCAGCAGCTCGGGGACCCGCTCTGGGGCCAACGTCCTGACTTTC. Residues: CASSSGTRSGANVLTF.

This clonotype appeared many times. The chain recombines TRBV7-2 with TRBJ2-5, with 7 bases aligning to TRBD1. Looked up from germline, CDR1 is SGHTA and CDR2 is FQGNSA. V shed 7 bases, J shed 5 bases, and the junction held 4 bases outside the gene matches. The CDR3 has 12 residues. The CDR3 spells CASTPTGETQYF. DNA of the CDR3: TGTGCCAGCACTCCGACAGGGGAGACCCAGTACTTC.

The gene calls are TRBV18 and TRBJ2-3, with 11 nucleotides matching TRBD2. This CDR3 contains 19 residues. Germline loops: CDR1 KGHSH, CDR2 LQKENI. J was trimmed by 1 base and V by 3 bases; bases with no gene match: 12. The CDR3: CASSPRVSGRAGGTDTQYF. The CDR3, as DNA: TGTGCCAGCTCACCCCGGGTTAGCGGGAGGGCCGGTGGCACAGATACGCAGTATTTT.

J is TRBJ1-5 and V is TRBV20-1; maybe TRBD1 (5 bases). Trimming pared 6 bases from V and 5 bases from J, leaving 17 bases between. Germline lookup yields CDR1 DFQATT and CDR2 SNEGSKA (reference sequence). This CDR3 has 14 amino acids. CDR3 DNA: TGCAGTGCACTGTCCTCGGGGGTTGATCAGCCCCAGCATTTT. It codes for CSALSSGVDQPQHF.

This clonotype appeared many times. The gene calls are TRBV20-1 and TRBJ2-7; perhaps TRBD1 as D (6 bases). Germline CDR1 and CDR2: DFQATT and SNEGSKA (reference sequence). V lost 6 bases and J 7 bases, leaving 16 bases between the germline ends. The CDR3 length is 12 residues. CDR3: CSAKVRGWEQYF. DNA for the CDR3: TGCAGTGCAAAAGTCAGGGGTTGGGAGCAGTACTTC.